This T cell receptor (beta chain) was sequenced during a study of post-analysis software for immune sequencing data. Findings and limits, study-wide: TRBV segments more frequent in patients than in controls numbered roughly 5 and included TRBV5-6, TRBV5-1 and TRBV20-1. Normalized Chao1 diversity was significantly reduced in patients versus controls. Batch-mates among the samples co-clustered strongly by F measure.

With 3 bases clipped from V and 2 bases from J, the junction kept 2 bases outside the gene matches. The CDR3 has 14 amino acids. Germline V CDR1 and CDR2: SQVTM, ANQGSEA. As regards this clonotype: Its target is not known.

Researchers reported that TCR beta cDNA libraries carried unique molecular identifiers. The source material, about 0.9 to 10 million T cells, gave rise to about 520,000 cDNA molecules. One entry per CDR3 protein results from TCRdb running MiXCR on the PCR reads. The sample carries 700,000 to 800,000 distinct CDR3 sequences, roughly 29% recorded once. This TCR came from a girl aged 5 to 17 with multiple sclerosis. The J gene is TRBJ2-1, the V gene TRBV29-1; 9 bases fit TRBD1. The sequenced material came from blood. CDR3 residues: CSVDRTGAYNEQFF. In DNA, the CDR3 is TGCAGCGTTGACCGGACAGGGGCCTACAATGAGCAGTTCTTC.